These 10 T cell receptor beta chains came from one sample sequenced in a study of shared clonotypes between healthy human individuals. Libraries were prepared by immunoSEQ multiplex PCR; TCRdb keeps only in-frame clonotypes and omits some of them. The sample includes about 2.4 million clones, around nine tenths of them seen just once. The material sequenced was naive CD4+ T cells sorted from blood. The subset: CD45RA+ positively selected. The receptors stem from a man aged 18-30 years in good health.

The chain carries TRBV6-5 and TRBJ1-1; TRBD1 matches at 7 bases. This CDR3 has 15 residues. In germline, CDR1 is MNHEY, CDR2 SVGAGI. With V trimmed by 4 bases and J by 11 bases, 16 bases remained unmatched. The CDR3 DNA sequence: TGTGCCAGCAGTTTACTCGTTAGGGACAGTAGAAGGGCTTTCTTT. Encoded protein: CASSLLVRDSRRAFF.

The chain has TRBV5-8 and TRBJ2-3; maybe TRBD1 (5 bases). Per germline, CDR1 SGHTS and CDR2 YDEGEE. The CDR3 runs to 18 residues. V was shortened by 4 bases and J by 5 bases, with 26 bases between the two germline ends. The CDR3 reads CASSKFRGTAVVVDTQYF. CDR3 nucleotide sequence: TGTGCCAGCAGCAAGTTTAGGGGAACGGCCGTGGTCGTAGATACGCAGTATTTT.

The sample holds a few counts of this clone. V gene TRBV28 combines with J gene TRBJ1-6, with D tentatively TRBD1 (5 bases). With 8 bases removed from V and 10 bases from J, the gap between germline ends came to 12 bases. The V gene's germline CDR1 is MDHEN and CDR2 SYDVKM. CDR3 size: 12 residues. CDR3 in DNA: TGTGCCAGCTCGGGGGGTCGCTCACCCCTCCACTTT. It codes for CASSGGRSPLHF. Variable domain in full (rest from reference TRBV28 and TRBJ1-6): DVKVTQSSRYLVKRTGEKVFLECVQDMDHENMFWYRQDPGLGLRLIYFSYDVKMKEKGDIPEGYSVSREKKERFSLILESASTNQTSMYLCASSGGRSPLHFGNGTRLTVT.

A remark on this clone: This sample also contains other DNA sequences that code for the same CDR3. The chain joins TRBV18 to TRBJ2-7; D unresolved. CDR1 is KGHSH and CDR2 is LQKENI in the germline V gene. The length of the CDR3 is 12 residues. Trimming took 3 bases from V and 2 from J, leaving 5 bases between them. DNA of the CDR3: TGTGCCAGCTCACCGGGTACCTACGAGCAGTACTTC. The encoded protein is CASSPGTYEQYF.

The chain employs TRBV21-1 and TRBJ2-1; the tabulated D call, TRBD2, remains unverified against the DNA. TRBV21-1 is recorded as a pseudogene. This CDR3 has 16 residues. CDR3 in amino acids: CASSKERTRSNNEQFF. As DNA, the CDR3 is TGTGCCAGCAGCAAAGAGAGGACTAGGTCGAACAATGAGCAGTTCTTC.

This rearrangement joins TRBV28 to TRBJ2-2; TRBD1 aligns across 9 bases. Germline CDR1 and CDR2: MDHEN and SYDVKM. J was trimmed by 4 bases and V by 3 bases; bases with no gene match: 6. The CDR3 totals 16 residues. CDR3 region: CASSFGGTGSTGELFF. The CDR3, as DNA: TGTGCCAGCAGTTTTGGGGGGACAGGGTCCACCGGGGAGCTGTTTTTT. The whole variable domain, remainder taken from reference TRBV28 and TRBJ2-2, is DVKVTQSSRYLVKRTGEKVFLECVQDMDHENMFWYRQDPGLGLRLIYFSYDVKMKEKGDIPEGYSVSREKKERFSLILESASTNQTSMYLCASSFGGTGSTGELFFGEGSRLTVL.

The CDR3 spells CASSYRDTNEKLFF. The CDR3 coding sequence is TGTGCCAGCAGTTACCGGGACACTAATGAAAAACTGTTTTTT. The chain has TRBV6-6 and TRBJ1-4, with D possibly being TRBD1 (5 bases). CDR1 is MNHNY, CDR2 SVGAGI, per germline (reference sequence). The CDR3 is 14 residues long. V was shortened by 2 bases and J by 2 bases, with 6 bases between the two germline ends.

This chain connects TRBV7-3 to TRBJ2-7, with TRBD1 identical over 7 bases. This CDR3 has 14 residues. The V gene's germline CDR1 is SGHTA and CDR2 FQGTGA. V lost 6 bases to trimming and J lost 1 base; unmatched junction nucleotides: 6. In DNA form, the CDR3 reads TGTGCCAGCAGTGAAGGGGGCTGGTCCTACGAGCAGTACTTC. Encoded protein: CASSEGGWSYEQYF.

As regards this clone: A read error may produce the germline difference seen at one junction end. CDR3 sequence: CSVEGQALSYGYTF. The CDR3, as DNA: TGCAGCGTCGAAGGACAGGCCTTGTCCTATGGCTACACCTTC. The chain uses TRBV29-1 and TRBJ1-2, with 7 positions matching TRBD1. Germline CDR1 is SQVTM and CDR2 is ANQGSEA. This CDR3 is 14 amino acids long.

The chain links TRBV5-1 to TRBJ2-3; 7 nucleotides agree with TRBD2. This CDR3 spans 14 amino acids. Germline V lookup: CDR1 SGHRS, CDR2 YFSETQ. V lost 7 bases to trimming and J lost 4 bases; unmatched junction nucleotides: 9. The CDR3 DNA is TGCGCCAGCGGCACGACTAGCTCAGCAGATACGCAGTATTTT. This translates into CASGTTSSADTQYF.